This TCR beta chain emerged from a study of identical twins. With no exceptions, donors were healthy Caucasians. The germline V and J ends were trimmed by 2 bases and 1 base, with 12 bases remaining between them. CDR3 length equals 15 residues. Germline V gives CDR1 SGHRS, CDR2 YFSETQ. TCRdb re-analysed the 5' RACE reads in MiXCR, keeping a single row per CDR3 protein. The sample carries 350,000 or so distinct CDR3 sequences, approximately 9.1% recorded once. Input material: naive T cells sorted from blood. The chain recombines TRBV5-1 with TRBJ1-1; no clear D gene. This TCR was recovered from a woman in her 50s in good health. CDR3 sequence (DNA): TGCGCCAGCAGCTTCAGACCCACGACGAACACTGAAGCTTTCTTT. It codes for CASSFRPTTNTEAFF. The full variable domain, with the rest looked up from reference TRBV5-1 and TRBJ1-1, is KAGVTQTPRYLIKTRGQQVTLSCSPISGHRSVSWYQQTPGQGLQFLFEYFSETQRNKGNFPGRFSGRQFSNSRSEMNVSTLELGDSALYLCASSFRPTTNTEAFFGQGTRLTVV.